The sequence of this T cell receptor beta chain was determined in a study of CD8+ T cells in alopecia areata. Background on the study: A regimen of oral tofacitinib, 5 to 10 mg twice daily, was given to treated patients.

Treatment defined: oral pan-JAK inhibitor, 5-10 mg twice daily. Individuals with alopecia areata gave both lesional scalp punch biopsies and peripheral blood for collection. As regards this clone: Its antigen is still unknown.

cDNA reverse transcribed from extracted RNA served as the sequencing template. Only in-frame clones appear in the TCRdb table, and some are missing; sequencing was by immunoSEQ multiplex PCR. The data contain 110,000 to 150,000 clones, 75% to 85% of them singletons. The CDR3 totals 15 residues. Trimming removed 0 bases at V and 7 bases at J, with 13 bases between. CDR1 LNHNV and CDR2 YYDKDF come from the germline V gene (reference sequence). Study-wide points: The study found tofacitinib significantly decreased scalp clonality and expanded CD8+ clones among the top 100.

The starting material was CD8+ T cells sorted from blood, obtained at week 4, from a patient treated with tofacitinib. The chain joins TRBV15 to TRBJ1-5; weak D call: TRBD1 (5 bases). This TCR was recovered from a human donor with alopecia areata. The CDR3 loop reads CATSRERREGQPQHF. As DNA, the CDR3 is TGTGCCACCAGCAGAGAACGCAGGGAGGGGCAGCCCCAGCATTTT.